Listed below are T cell receptor beta chains from one sample, sequenced in a study of T cell changes during pregnancy in multiple sclerosis. Repertoires were generated with immunoSEQ multiplex PCR, while TCRdb's copy carries only in-frame clones and drops some. Of 45,000 or so clones in the sample, 75% to 95% were seen once. Source: CD8+ T cells from peripheral blood mononuclear cells, taken after pregnancy. These TCRs come from a female donor with multiple sclerosis, enrolled in a pregnancy study. The conserved cysteine and the conserved F or W are not part of the CDR3 here. The order of the fields is J gene, V gene, CDR3 protein.

TRBJ2-7,TRBV7-9,ASSPIYEQY
TRBJ1-5,TRBV6-1,ASGDRGENQPQH
TRBJ2-7,TRBV11-2,ASSLGAGSYEQY
TRBJ1-2,TRBV4-3,ASSHGQGTYGYT
TRBJ1-1,TRBV19,ASSTGRREAF
TRBJ2-7,TRBV27,ASSPSRIEYEQY
TRBJ2-7,TRBV5-1,ASSLRRETSYEQY
TRBJ1-1,TRBV7-8,ASSFVIFPSLANTEAF
TRBJ1-5,TRBV29-1,SVRQGNQPQH
TRBJ2-1,TRBV4-1,ASSPGTGTYNEQF
TRBJ1-2,TRBV7-9,ASSHRGTGYGYT
TRBJ2-6,TRBV7-9,ASTRFWDRDSGANVLT
TRBJ2-5,TRBV7-2,ASSPTFQETQY
TRBJ1-1,TRBV6-5,ASSYRTGESEAF
TRBJ2-6,TRBV28,ASGGLAGSGANVLT
TRBJ1-1,TRBV5-6,ASSLPLDTGNTEAF
TRBJ2-5,TRBV30,AGQNAGGALETQY
TRBJ2-5,TRBV28,ASSPPDIGILFETQY
TRBJ2-5,TRBV6-6,ASRPAVGAQETQY
TRBJ2-7,TRBV5-1,ASSPRLGTGAREQY
TRBJ1-5,TRBV18,ASSSDGTALGQPQH
TRBJ2-3,TRBV6-4,ASSDGLADTQY
TRBJ2-1,TRBV5-4,ASSLALAGEFEQF
TRBJ1-2,TRBV2,ANSSDREYGYT
TRBJ2-2,TRBV11-3,ASSFTGTSTGELF
TRBJ1-2,TRBV9,ASSVGGGTNYGYT
TRBJ2-7,TRBV7-9,ASSQSTGAIYEQY
TRBJ2-2,TRBV29-1,SVAGGTGELF
TRBJ1-2,TRBV30,AWSGTGGVGYT
TRBJ2-7,TRBV19,ATGGAEQY
TRBJ2-3,TRBV7-7,ASSHSGSTDTQY
TRBJ2-1,TRBV7-7,ASSLGAGGTYNEQF
TRBJ1-5,TRBV7-2,ASSPSVEYNQPQH
TRBJ1-1,TRBV7-9,ASSRPGTGLNTEAF
TRBJ2-3,TRBV7-6,ASSWTSGNTDTQY
TRBJ2-7,TRBV2,ASRLPGYPSEQY
TRBJ1-1,TRBV7-9,ASSLSIQRNTEAF
TRBJ1-2,TRBV2,ASSRSLNRGANYGYT
TRBJ1-2,TRBV15,ATSTGQELYGYT
TRBJ1-3,TRBV4-1,ASSQDRQLLGNTIY
TRBJ2-5,TRBV28,ASSFTGSGETQY
TRBJ2-3,TRBV4-2,ASSQEVTSGRDTQY
TRBJ1-2,TRBV27,ASSFGQGSVYGYT
TRBJ2-1,TRBV6-1,ASSDQGSSSYNEQF
TRBJ2-7,TRBV9,ASSVNGHYEQY
TRBJ2-7,TRBV4-1,ASSQPREGAYEQY
TRBJ1-3,TRBV5-6,TSSEDKGARGNTIY
TRBJ2-5,TRBV10-3,AISDPDRGSEETQY
TRBJ1-5,TRBV19,ASSRSGSNQPQH
TRBJ1-1,TRBV29-1,SVDGALNTEAF